This T cell receptor beta chain was documented in a study of blood T cell repertoires in COVID-19 (dated by TCRdb to 2020 to 2022). Background for the entire study: Collaborator samples came from the United States, Italy and Spain and covered acute and convalescent phases of COVID-19. The prospective study material was composed of cDNA or gDNA derived from T cells, B-cell-depleted T cells, or PBMCs. The dataset comprised deeply sampled blood TCRbeta repertoires from subjects exposed to, actively infected with, or recovered from COVID-19. The repertoires were made available in a free public database intended to serve as a resource for research on the immune response to SARS-CoV-2. The samples were drawn from two sources: the first 160 participants of the ongoing ImmuneRACE study, and 1,000 to 1,500 subjects contributed by 6 global collaborators. Nearly every sample came with metadata listing a de-identified subject ID, COVID-19 status, age in years and sex. Where available, HLA class I and class II types were taken from metadata supplied by the sample provider and were not determined by assay-based typing.

The immunoSEQ Assay, a bias-controlled multiplex PCR, was used to amplify TCRbeta CDR3 regions from genomic DNA. Per the source publication's procedure: The number of nucleated cells in each sample was estimated by amplification of reference gene primers within the assay. To quantify the absolute abundance of each unique TCRbeta CDR3 rearrangement, sequence reads were collapsed and filtered. For each sample, productive Simpson clonality was calculated as the square root of Simpson's diversity index over productive rearrangements. The table was pulled from immuneACCESS by TCRdb, which kept in-frame rearrangements only. Such tables lose some clones; where checked, under half of the loss comes from unresolved V genes, and the rest has no known cause. V, J and clone size are taken as reported in that table, and D and trimming were inferred from the DNA itself. The sample records fewer than 70,000 clones, 80% to 90% of which are singletons. The ten largest account for roughly 1.4% of the sample.

The collaborating institutions used their own protocols to collect whole blood in K2EDTA tubes. For TCRbeta analysis, collaborators shipped samples in one of three forms: frozen whole blood, isolated PBMCs, or DNA extracted from either of those sample types. On this clone itself: Its recognized antigen is unknown. Nothing much larger sits one base from this clone, and base qualities are not available.

What the work shows at the level of the full study, not this receptor alone: Clinical and demographic metadata were provided uncurated, with the amount varying by source and participant.

This clonotype was obtained from a woman aged 55-70 years with acute or convalescent COVID-19. Material for sequencing was peripheral blood.

The DNA is TGTGCCATCAGGGACTATAGCAATCAGCCCCAGCATTTT. It translates as CAIRDYSNQPQHF. The sequence joins TRBV10-3 to TRBJ1-5; confidence is insufficient to name the D gene. The CDR3 goes from the cysteine to the phenylalanine over 13 residues. The DNA shown is the 39-base CDR3, in frame from base 1. V is shortened by 6 bases, J by 0 bases, and the region joining them spans 6 bases. CDR1 and CDR2 are read off the germline V gene as ENHRY and SYGVKD.